These 22 T cell receptor beta chains share one sample of origin, sequenced in a study of blood T cell repertoires in COVID-19. The data were produced by immunoSEQ multiplex PCR, yet TCRdb's version contains in-frame clones alone and is incomplete. Of approximately 250,000 clones in the sample, more than 80% were seen once. The sequenced sample was PBMCs or T cells enriched from blood (not recorded which). The receptor set was obtained from a woman aged 25-40 years with acute COVID-19.

The chain has TRBV7-2 and TRBJ1-5; D unresolved. Germline loops: CDR1 SGHTA, CDR2 FQGNSA. Trimming took 1 base from V and 9 from J, leaving 10 bases between them. This CDR3 spans 13 amino acids. CDR3 coding DNA: TGTGCCAGCAGCTTAGGGAGCGGGGTGCCCCAGCATTTT. It yields the protein CASSLGSGVPQHF.

The chain uses TRBV11-2 and TRBJ1-1; 7 bases fit TRBD1. The germline V gene has CDR1 SGHAT and CDR2 FQNNGV. The CDR3 covers 15 residues. V lost 6 bases and J lost 0; bases outside the gene matches: 7. The CDR3 region is CASRHRQGMNTEAFF. In DNA, the CDR3 is TGTGCCAGCAGACACCGACAGGGAATGAACACTGAAGCTTTCTTT.

The V and J genes are TRBV29-1 and TRBJ2-7, with 13 bases that match TRBD2. The V gene's germline CDR1 is SQVTM and CDR2 ANQGSEA. The J segment lost 1 base and the V segment lost 6 bases, leaving 3 bases of the junction unmatched. CDR3 length: 14 residues. This CDR3 reads CSVGTSGISYEQYF. CDR3 sequence (DNA): TGCAGCGTCGGGACTAGCGGGATATCCTACGAGCAGTACTTC.

V usage is TRBV11-3 and J usage is TRBJ2-1; D gene ambiguous. Germline V gene sequence: CDR1 SGHNT, CDR2 YENEEA. This CDR3 has 17 amino acids. With 2 bases removed from V and 8 bases from J, the gap between germline ends came to 22 bases. The DNA for the CDR3 is TGTGCCAGCAGCTTAAGGATCATGGCGGCAGAAGCCGATGAGCAGTTCTTC. It yields the protein CASSLRIMAAEADEQFF.

The chain uses TRBV2 and TRBJ1-4; D might be TRBD1 (5 bases). V lost 5 bases and J 8 bases, leaving 15 bases between the germline ends. Germline CDR1 and CDR2: SNHLY and FYNNEI. The length of the CDR3 is 14 residues. The CDR3 reads CASSKGQGREKLFF. CDR3 in DNA: TGTGCCAGCAGTAAAGGCCAGGGCCGAGAAAAACTGTTTTTT.

This clone was observed a few times. The J gene is TRBJ2-2, the V gene TRBV4-1; 7 bases are shared with TRBD1. The V gene end was trimmed by 0 bases and the J gene end by 4 bases; junction bases not matched to a gene: 5. The germline CDR1 and CDR2 sequences are MGHRA and YSYEKL. The CDR3 is made up of 16 amino acids. In DNA form, the CDR3 reads TGCGCCAGCAGCCAAGATTCGGGACAGTTCACCGGGGAGCTGTTTTTT. It specifies CASSQDSGQFTGELFF.

V and J are TRBV13 and TRBJ2-1; D may be TRBD2 (7 bases). Germline CDR1 reads PRHDT; CDR2 reads FYEKMQ (reference sequence). This CDR3 has 18 amino acids. The germline V and J ends were trimmed by 2 bases and 4 bases, with 21 bases remaining between them. DNA for the CDR3: TGTGCCAGCAGCTTAAAAGGCGGGGGCCCTACCATTTACAATGAGCAGTTCTTC. Translated: CASSLKGGGPTIYNEQFF.

CDR3 in amino acids: CASSARDRENTIYF. The CDR3, as DNA: TGTGCCAGCAGCGCCCGGGACAGGGAAAACACCATATATTTT. The genes are TRBV9 and TRBJ1-3; 9 positions match TRBD1. The length of the CDR3 is 14 residues. From germline, CDR1 is SGDLS and CDR2 YYNGEE. J lost 6 bases, V lost 3 bases, and 4 bases had no gene match.

The genes are TRBV25-1 and TRBJ1-4; 8 bases agree with TRBD1. V shed 4 bases and J 9 bases; nucleotides not matched to a gene: 13. Germline CDR1 reads MGHDK; CDR2 reads SYGVNS. CDR3 length: 16 amino acids. This chain's CDR3 is CASSARPGQAEKKLFF. As DNA, the CDR3 is TGTGCCAGCAGTGCTCGTCCGGGACAGGCCGAGAAAAAACTGTTTTTT.

The CDR3 reads CASSRSRQGQGGYTF. Here the CDR3 DNA reads TGTGCCAGCAGTAGATCCAGACAGGGACAAGGTGGCTACACCTTC. The chain employs TRBV28 and TRBJ1-2; 7 bases match TRBD1. Trimming cost V 5 bases and J 7 bases; bases outside gene matches: 13. Per germline, CDR1 MDHEN and CDR2 SYDVKM. The CDR3 extends over 15 amino acids.

The rearrangement uses TRBV5-6 and TRBJ2-1, with D tentatively TRBD2 (5 bases). The V and J ends lost 3 bases and 4 bases respectively, with 14 bases between them. Germline CDR1 is SGHDT and CDR2 is YYEEEE. This CDR3 region has 15 residues. CDR3 region: CASSSPGTGYNEQFF. The CDR3, as DNA: TGTGCCAGCAGCTCACCAGGTACGGGGTACAATGAGCAGTTCTTC.

This chain links TRBV24-1 with TRBJ1-1, with 7 nucleotides matching TRBD1. In germline, CDR1 is KGHDR, CDR2 SFDVKD. The junction had 8 bases not matched to a gene; V was cut back by 5 bases and J by 3 bases. The CDR3 sequence is 15 residues long. The CDR3 region is CATSAGDRWYTEAFF. The DNA of the CDR3 is TGTGCCACCAGTGCAGGGGACAGATGGTACACTGAAGCTTTCTTT.

This clone was seen many times. The CDR3 spells CASTQGSPYEQYF. In DNA form, the CDR3 reads TGTGCCAGCACCCAGGGGTCCCCCTACGAGCAGTACTTC. The chain has TRBV12-3 or TRBV12-4 and TRBJ2-7; maybe TRBD1 (6 bases). V lost 7 bases, J lost 2 bases, and 12 bases lay in between. The CDR3 loop spans 13 amino acids.

The chain carries TRBV5-1 and TRBJ2-7, with a possible D match to TRBD1 (6 bases). This CDR3 is built from 14 residues. CDR1 and CDR2 from the germline V gene are SGHRS and YFSETQ. Trimming left V 0 bases short and J 4 bases short, with 11 bases between. This CDR3 reads CASSLGQEPYEQYF. CDR3 bases: TGCGCCAGCAGCTTGGGACAGGAACCTTACGAGCAGTACTTC.

This clone has just a few counts. The V and J genes are TRBV10-2 and TRBJ1-3; D is ambiguous. CDR1 is WSHSY, CDR2 SAAADI, per germline. Trimming removed 5 bases at V and 1 base at J, with 9 bases between. The CDR3 consists of 14 residues. The CDR3 sequence is CASSIEGSGNTIYF. As DNA, the CDR3 is TGCGCCAGCAGTATCGAGGGATCTGGAAACACCATATATTTT.

The chain is built from TRBV12-3 or TRBV12-4 and TRBJ2-7; no firm D call. The CDR3 is made up of 12 amino acids. Trimming cost V 7 bases and J 3 bases, with 10 bases left between them. The DNA of the CDR3 is TGTGCCAGCACCCTTAGCTTCTACGAGCAGTACTTC. Amino acid sequence: CASTLSFYEQYF.

The CDR3 sequence is CASSNRDSGYTF. The DNA of the CDR3 is TGTGCCAGCAGCAACAGGGATTCAGGCTACACCTTC. The V call is TRBV7-9, the J call TRBJ1-2, with D possibly being TRBD1 (6 bases). V shed 5 bases and J shed 8 bases, with 12 bases lying between them. CDR1 SEHNR and CDR2 FQNEAQ come from the germline V gene (reference sequence). This CDR3 comprises 12 residues.

The chain couples TRBV10-3 to TRBJ2-3; 10 bases agree with TRBD2. The V segment lost 10 bases and the J segment 4 bases; nucleotides outside the gene matches: 5. Germline V lookup: CDR1 ENHRY, CDR2 SYGVKD. CDR3 length: 13 amino acids. CDR3 sequence: CATEREGADTQYF. The CDR3 coding sequence is TGTGCCACCGAGCGGGAGGGGGCAGATACGCAGTATTTT.

Only one count was recorded for this clone. The chain recombines TRBV28 with TRBJ1-1; D call uncertain. Trimming took off 5 bases at V and 7 bases at J, with 20 bases between the two ends. The germline V gene encodes CDR1 MDHEN and CDR2 SYDVKM. The CDR3 covers 15 residues. The CDR3 region is CASSPLARDSIEAFF. CDR3 coding DNA: TGTGCCAGCAGTCCCTTAGCCCGGGATAGCATTGAAGCTTTCTTT.

The chain is built from TRBV6-6 and TRBJ1-5; 7 positions agree with TRBD1. V was pared by 0 bases and J by 3 bases, with 5 bases of the junction left unmatched. Germline V lookup: CDR1 MNHNY, CDR2 SVGAGI (reference sequence). CDR3 length: 16 residues. CDR3 nucleotides: TGTGCCAGCAGTTACTCGATAGACAGGGACAATCAGCCCCAGCATTTT. Translation gives CASSYSIDRDNQPQHF.

The chain recombines TRBV7-9 with TRBJ2-7; 10 nucleotides align to TRBD2. Germline lookup yields CDR1 SEHNR and CDR2 FQNEAQ (reference sequence). V was clipped by 0 bases and J by 4 bases; unmatched bases: 9. The CDR3 has 17 amino acids. The CDR3 spells CASSLAGTSGILYEQYF. In DNA, the CDR3 is TGTGCCAGCAGCTTAGCTGGTACTAGCGGGATTTTGTACGAGCAGTACTTC.

The V and J genes are TRBV4-1 and TRBJ2-1; possibly TRBD2 for D (7 bases). Trimming removed 7 bases at V and 7 bases at J, with 20 bases between. The CDR3 loop spans 15 amino acids. Germline lookup yields CDR1 MGHRA and CDR2 YSYEKL. CDR3 amino acids: CASTSGASGLNEQFF. CDR3 in DNA: TGCGCCAGCACTTCAGGGGCTAGCGGATTGAATGAGCAGTTCTTC.